These 6 T cell receptor beta chains share one sample of origin, sequenced in a study of STAT5B mutations in CD4+ large granular lymphocyte leukemia. TCRdb's copy holds only in-frame clones and misses some; the assay was immunoSEQ multiplex PCR. Here the sample spans 45,000 or so clones, around 86% being singletons. Sequenced input: CD4+ T cells from blood buffy coats. These receptors all stem from a human donor in good health.

Only a few counts were recorded for this clone. The V gene is TRBV19, the J gene TRBJ1-5; D is ambiguous. With 1 base removed from V and 3 bases from J, the gap between germline ends came to 7 bases. The CDR3 has 14 amino acids. In germline, CDR1 is LNHDA, CDR2 SQIVND (reference sequence). The CDR3 loop is CASSIVPFNQPQHF. DNA of the CDR3: TGTGCCAGTAGTATAGTGCCCTTCAATCAGCCCCAGCATTTT.

In this sample, this clone turned up once. V gene TRBV19 combines with J gene TRBJ1-3; D is unclear. The CDR3 covers 12 residues. The V end lost 10 bases, the J end lost 0 bases, and 7 bases lay between the germline ends. Germline V gives CDR1 LNHDA, CDR2 SQIVND (reference sequence). The DNA of the CDR3 is TGTGCCACGAACCCCTCTGGAAACACCATATATTTT. Its translation: CATNPSGNTIYF. The whole variable domain, remainder taken from reference TRBV19 and TRBJ1-3, is DGGITQSPKYLFRKEGQNVTLSCEQNLNHDAMYWYRQDPGQGLRLIYYSQIVNDFQKGDIAEGYSVSREKKESFPLTVTSAQKNPTAFYLCATNPSGNTIYFGEGSWLTVV.

As to this clone: One junction end does not reproduce the germline sequence, and a read error may be involved. The chain links TRBV15 to TRBJ1-1; D perhaps matches TRBD1 (6 bases). The CDR3 is made up of 14 amino acids. Germline V gives CDR1 LNHNV, CDR2 YYDKDF (reference sequence). For the CDR3, the DNA is TGTGCCACCAGCAGTAGACAGGTGAACTCTGAAGCTTTCTTT. Its protein product is CATSSRQVNSEAFF.

V and J are TRBV12-5 and TRBJ2-2, with D tentatively TRBD1 or TRBD2 (5 bases each). V lost 4 bases to trimming and J lost 2 bases, with 11 bases between them. Germline values: CDR1 LGHNT, CDR2 FRNRAP. The CDR3 contains 15 residues. The CDR3 nucleotides are TGTGCTAGTGGTTCCGGGACCCATAACACCGGGGAGCTGTTTTTT. It is translated as CASGSGTHNTGELFF. Full variable domain (remainder filled in from reference TRBV12-5 and TRBJ2-2): DARVTQTPRHKVTEMGQEVTMRCQPILGHNTVFWYRQTMMQGLELLAYFRNRAPLDDSGMPKDRFSAEMPDATLATLKIQPSEPRDSAVYFCASGSGTHNTGELFFGEGSRLTVL.

This rearrangement joins TRBV28 to TRBJ2-7; D may be TRBD2 (7 bases). The CDR3 consists of 15 residues. The germline V gene has CDR1 MDHEN and CDR2 SYDVKM. V was cut by 8 bases and J by 3 bases, with 20 bases left in between. CDR3: CASGGGGVKVYEQYF. DNA for the CDR3: TGTGCCAGCGGGGGAGGGGGGGTTAAAGTCTACGAGCAGTACTTC.

The table lists this clone with a few counts. The rearrangement links TRBV2 to TRBJ1-4; TRBD1 matches at 8 bases. The germline V gene encodes CDR1 SNHLY and CDR2 FYNNEI. V was clipped by 7 bases and J by 3 bases; unmatched bases: 4. This CDR3 region has 14 residues. CDR3 DNA: TGTGCCAGCAATACAGGGGGGGCTAATGAAAAACTGTTTTTT. Its translation is CASNTGGANEKLFF. Full variable domain (missing parts from reference TRBV2 and TRBJ1-4): EPEVTQTPSHQVTQMGQEVILRCVPISNHLYFYWYRQILGQKVEFLVSFYNNEISEKSEIFDDQFSVERPDGSNFTLKIRSTKLEDSAMYFCASNTGGANEKLFFGSGTQLSVL.